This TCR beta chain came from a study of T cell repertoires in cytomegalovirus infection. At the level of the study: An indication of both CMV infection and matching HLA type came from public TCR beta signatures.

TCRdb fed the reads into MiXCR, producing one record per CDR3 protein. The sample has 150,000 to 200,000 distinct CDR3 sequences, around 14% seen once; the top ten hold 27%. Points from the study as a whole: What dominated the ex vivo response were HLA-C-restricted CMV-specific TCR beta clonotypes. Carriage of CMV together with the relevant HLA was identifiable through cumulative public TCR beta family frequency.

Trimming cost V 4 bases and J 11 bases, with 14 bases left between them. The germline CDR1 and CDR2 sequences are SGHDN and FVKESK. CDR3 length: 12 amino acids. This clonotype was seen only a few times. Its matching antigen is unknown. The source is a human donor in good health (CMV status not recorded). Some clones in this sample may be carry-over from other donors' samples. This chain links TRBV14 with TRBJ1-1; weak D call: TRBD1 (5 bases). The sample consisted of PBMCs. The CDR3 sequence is CASSLLGPTAFF. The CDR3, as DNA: TGTGCCAGCAGCCTCTTGGGACCGACGGCTTTCTTT. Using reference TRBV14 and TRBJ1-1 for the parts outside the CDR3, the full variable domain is EAGVTQFPSHSVIEKGQTVTLRCDPISGHDNLYWYRRVMGKEIKFLLHFVKESKQDESGMPNNRFLAERTGGTYSTLKVQPAELEDSGVYFCASSLLGPTAFFGQGTRLTVV.